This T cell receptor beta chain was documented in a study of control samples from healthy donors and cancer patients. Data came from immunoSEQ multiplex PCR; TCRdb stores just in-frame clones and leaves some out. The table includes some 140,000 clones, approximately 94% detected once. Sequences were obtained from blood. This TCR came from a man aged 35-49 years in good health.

The CDR3 loop reads CASSPDRNEQFF. CDR3 nucleotides: TGTGCCAGCTCACCTGACCGCAATGAGCAGTTCTTC. This chain links TRBV18 with TRBJ2-1; no clear D. Germline lookup yields CDR1 KGHSH and CDR2 LQKENI. This CDR3 region has 12 residues. The V gene lost 3 bases and the J gene lost 6 bases, with 6 bases spanning the gap.